Presented here are 2 T cell receptor beta chains from one specimen sequenced in a study of cytotoxic CD8 clonotypes in ibrutinib-treated CLL. Sequenced by immunoSEQ multiplex PCR; TCRdb stores in-frame clones only, minus some. The data contain approximately 340,000 clones, about 61% of them singletons. The sample was PBMCs, taken after 36 months of ibrutinib treatment. The receptors here all came from a human donor with chronic lymphocytic leukemia.

This clone was detected a few times. The gene calls are TRBV20-1 and TRBJ1-2, with D possibly matching TRBD1 (6 bases). The V gene's germline CDR1 is DFQATT and CDR2 SNEGSKA (reference sequence). Trimming cost V 3 bases and J 7 bases, with 9 bases left between them. CDR3 length: 11 residues. The CDR3 here is CSASRDTGYTF. As DNA, the CDR3 is TGCAGTGCTAGTAGGGACACTGGCTACACCTTC.

There are a few counts of this clone. V is TRBV27 and J is TRBJ2-2, with 9 bases aligning to TRBD1. The CDR3 runs to 15 residues. Germline loops: CDR1 MNHEY, CDR2 SMNVEV (reference sequence). V shed 6 bases, J shed 7 bases, and the junction held 9 bases outside the gene matches. As DNA, the CDR3 is TGTGCCAGCAGCTGGGGGACAGGGTTGTTCGGGGAGCTGTTTTTT. This encodes CASSWGTGLFGELFF.